The 30 T cell receptor beta chains listed next were all sequenced from one sample in a study of CD4 T cells in relation to SARS-CoV-2 and coronaviruses. These receptors lack a known antigen. The data were produced by immunoSEQ multiplex PCR, yet TCRdb's version contains in-frame clones alone and is incomplete. The sample contains 25,000 to 30,000 clones, approximately 70% of which appear only once. Unexposed donor CD4+ T cells date from about 2011-2018, before the COVID-19 pandemic. The cells were cultured for 9 to 11 days before CD4+ T cells were isolated. The sequenced sample consisted of CD4+ T cells from PBMCs, cultured in vitro. The receptor set was obtained from a human donor in good health.

The rearrangement joins TRBV4-1 to TRBJ2-1; TRBD2 agrees at 11 bases. With 9 bases clipped from V and 6 bases from J, the junction kept 7 bases outside the gene matches. This CDR3 contains 14 residues. Germline CDR1 reads MGHRA; CDR2 reads YSYEKL. In DNA form, the CDR3 reads TGCGCCAGTCCACTAGCGGGGGCCTTCAATGAGCAGTTCTTC. It translates to CASPLAGAFNEQFF.

The chain uses TRBV5-6 and TRBJ1-2, with TRBD1 matching over 9 bases. The germline CDR1 and CDR2 sequences are SGHDT and YYEEEE. After removal of 2 bases from V and 5 bases from J, the junction contained 1 base not matched to a gene. The CDR3 is made up of 13 amino acids. The CDR3 region is CASSFDRGYGYTF. The CDR3 DNA is TGTGCCAGCAGCTTTGACAGGGGGTATGGCTACACCTTC.

V gene TRBV28 combines with J gene TRBJ1-5; D possibly corresponds to TRBD1 (6 bases). Trimming removed 6 bases at V and 0 bases at J, with 12 bases between. The germline V gene has CDR1 MDHEN and CDR2 SYDVKM. CDR3 length: 15 residues. The CDR3: CASRRQANSNQPQHF. In nucleotides, the CDR3 is TGTGCCAGCAGAAGACAGGCAAATAGCAATCAGCCCCAGCATTTT.

J is TRBJ1-1 and V is TRBV4-1, with unresolved D. This CDR3 has 14 amino acids. Per the germline V gene, CDR1 is MGHRA and CDR2 is YSYEKL. V was clipped by 5 bases and J by 0 bases, with 10 bases between them. The CDR3 nucleotides read TGCGCCAGCAGCTCCCGGACGTTGAACACTGAAGCTTTCTTT. Its translation: CASSSRTLNTEAFF.

This chain connects TRBV4-3 to TRBJ2-1; D remains unclear. Germline CDR1 is LGHNA and CDR2 is YSLEER. Trimming removed 0 bases from V and 2 bases from J, with 5 bases in between. There are 14 residues in the CDR3. The CDR3 sequence is CASSQDPTYNEQFF. CDR3 in DNA: TGCGCCAGCAGCCAAGACCCGACCTACAATGAGCAGTTCTTC.

The chain uses TRBV7-2 and TRBJ2-3, with D unclear. The ends were cut back, 3 bases at V and 3 bases at J, with 10 bases in the middle. The CDR3 extends over 14 amino acids. CDR1 and CDR2 from the germline V gene are SGHTA and FQGNSA. For the CDR3, the DNA is TGTGCCAGCAGCTTCTACCTTAAGACAGATACGCAGTATTTT. It codes for CASSFYLKTDTQYF.

The CDR3 DNA reads TGTGCCAGCAGCGAGGGCGGAGGATTGGGGCCCCAGCATTTT. This gives the protein CASSEGGGLGPQHF. The rearrangement joins TRBV9 to TRBJ1-5, with D hard to call. The germline gives CDR1 SGDLS, CDR2 YYNGEE. The V gene lost 3 bases and the J gene lost 9 bases, with 16 bases spanning the gap. The CDR3 has 14 residues.

V is TRBV18 and J is TRBJ2-7; TRBD1 aligns across 8 bases. Trimming removed 2 bases from V and 5 bases from J; junction bases left unmatched: 2. Looked up from germline, CDR1 is KGHSH and CDR2 is LQKENI. The CDR3 has 13 amino acids. The CDR3 DNA follows: TGTGCCAGCTCACCAACACAGGGGGACGAGCAGTACTTC. Translation: CASSPTQGDEQYF.

The chain employs TRBV2 and TRBJ1-6, with TRBD1 as a possible D gene (5 bases). Germline V gene data show CDR1 as SNHLY and CDR2 as FYNNEI. V dropped 7 bases and J dropped 13 bases, with 17 bases sitting between them. The CDR3 contains 13 residues. This CDR3 reads CASTGDEPSPLHF. CDR3 sequence (DNA): TGTGCCAGCACGGGGGACGAGCCCTCGCCCCTCCACTTT.

The chain links TRBV24-1 to TRBJ2-1, with 8 bases identical to TRBD2. The CDR3 is 16 residues long. With V trimmed by 2 bases and J by 4 bases, 6 bases remained unmatched. Looked up from germline, CDR1 is KGHDR and CDR2 is SFDVKD. The DNA of the CDR3 is TGTGCCACCAGTGATTCCAGCGGGAGTGGGTACAATGAGCAGTTCTTC. It codes for CATSDSSGSGYNEQFF.

The chain joins TRBV29-1 to TRBJ1-5; D is unclear. Germline CDR1 and CDR2: SQVTM and ANQGSEA. There are 13 residues in the CDR3. V was pared by 7 bases and J by 4 bases, with 14 bases between. CDR3 DNA sequence: TGCAGCGCCGTAGGTGACAAGAATCAGCCCCAGCATTTT. Protein product: CSAVGDKNQPQHF.

This rearrangement joins TRBV19 to TRBJ1-1; tentatively, D is TRBD1 (5 bases). There are 14 residues in the CDR3. Germline values: CDR1 LNHDA, CDR2 SQIVND (reference sequence). Between the trimmed V and J ends, which lost 3 bases and 5 bases, there was a span of 13 bases. CDR3 residues: CASSIAGVVTEAFF. The CDR3, as DNA: TGTGCCAGTAGTATCGCGGGGGTGGTAACTGAAGCTTTCTTT.

This chain joins TRBV7-2 and TRBJ2-2; D call uncertain. V was trimmed by 5 bases and J by 1 base, leaving 11 bases between them. Germline CDR1 is SGHTA and CDR2 is FQGNSA. The CDR3 contains 15 residues. The CDR3 loop reads CASSILTKNTGELFF. The CDR3 bases are TGTGCCAGCAGCATCCTGACAAAGAACACCGGGGAGCTGTTTTTT. Variable domain in full (rest from reference TRBV7-2 and TRBJ2-2): GAGVSQSPSNKVTEKGKDVELRCDPISGHTALYWYRQSLGQGLEFLIYFQGNSAPDKSGLPSDRFSAERTGGSVSTLTIQRTQQEDSAVYLCASSILTKNTGELFFGEGSRLTVL.

This sequence joins TRBV5-5 and TRBJ2-5, with unresolved D. Germline V gene lookup returns CDR1 SGHKS and CDR2 YYEKEE (reference sequence). The V end was cut by 4 bases, the J end by 2 bases, with 9 bases between. CDR3 length: 13 residues. The CDR3 reads CASSLPGQETQYF. Here the CDR3 DNA reads TGTGCCAGCAGCCTTCCCGGGCAAGAGACCCAGTACTTC.

V gene TRBV15 combines with J gene TRBJ1-4; TRBD1 aligns across 7 bases. The trim removed 3 bases at V and 5 bases at J, leaving 3 bases unmatched. Germline V gene data show CDR1 as LNHNV and CDR2 as YYDKDF (reference sequence). The CDR3 spans 14 residues. CDR3 DNA: TGTGCCACCAGCAGGGGACAGCTAAATGAAAAACTGTTTTTT. This encodes CATSRGQLNEKLFF. The full variable domain, with the rest looked up from reference TRBV15 and TRBJ1-4, is DAMVIQNPRYQVTQFGKPVTLSCSQTLNHNVMYWYQQKSSQAPKLLFHYYDKDFNNEADTPDNFQSRRPNTSFCFLDIRSPGLGDTAMYLCATSRGQLNEKLFFGSGTQLSVL.

The rearrangement links TRBV18 to TRBJ1-2; 7 bases match TRBD1. After removal of 3 bases from V and 0 bases from J, the junction contained 4 bases not matched to a gene. The germline gives CDR1 KGHSH, CDR2 LQKENI. The CDR3 loop spans 15 amino acids. The CDR3 bases are TGTGCCAGCTCACCGGACAGGCCTGCTAACTATGGCTACACCTTC. Its protein product is CASSPDRPANYGYTF.

This chain links TRBV11-2 with TRBJ1-6, with D uncertain. V was shortened by 2 bases and J by 7 bases, with 0 bases between the two germline ends. Germline V CDR1 and CDR2: SGHAT, FQNNGV. The CDR3 spans 11 residues. CDR3 protein: CASSLNSPLHF. The CDR3 nucleotides read TGTGCCAGCAGCTTAAATTCACCCCTCCACTTT.

The rearrangement links TRBV9 to TRBJ2-2; D gene uncertain. The CDR3 is 16 amino acids. Looked up from germline, CDR1 is SGDLS and CDR2 is YYNGEE. V lost 4 bases to trimming and J lost 4 bases, with 17 bases between them. CDR3 amino acids: CASSTGLGDGTGELFF. In DNA, the CDR3 is TGTGCCAGCAGCACGGGCCTTGGGGATGGCACCGGGGAGCTGTTTTTT.

This rearrangement joins TRBV18 to TRBJ2-5; TRBD1 might be the D (6 bases). The ends were cut back, 8 bases at V and 5 bases at J, with 24 bases in the middle. The CDR3 consists of 16 residues. The V gene's germline CDR1 is KGHSH and CDR2 LQKENI. The CDR3 region is CASGQGGAPPGETQYF. CDR3 coding DNA: TGTGCCAGCGGACAAGGGGGAGCCCCACCAGGGGAGACCCAGTACTTC. Full variable domain (rest looked up from reference TRBV18 and TRBJ2-5): NAGVMQNPRHLVRRRGQEARLRCSPMKGHSHVYWYRQLPEEGLKFMVYLQKENIIDESGMPKERFSAEFPKEGPSILRIQQVVRGDSAAYFCASGQGGAPPGETQYFGPGTRLLVL.

The V gene is TRBV7-2, the J gene TRBJ1-1, with TRBD1 matching 9 bases. CDR3 length equals 18 residues. J lost 7 bases, V lost 4 bases, and 19 bases had no gene match. The V gene's germline CDR1 is SGHTA and CDR2 FQGNSA. The CDR3 protein is CASSSAPGQGLLGGEAFF. CDR3 bases: TGTGCCAGCAGCTCCGCCCCGGGACAGGGCCTACTCGGGGGTGAAGCTTTCTTT.

This chain links TRBV28 with TRBJ2-5; the D is unclear. The V and J ends lost 4 bases and 8 bases respectively, with 20 bases between them. CDR3 length: 15 residues. The germline gives CDR1 MDHEN, CDR2 SYDVKM. In DNA form, the CDR3 reads TGTGCCAGCAGTTCCCCCGTGGGCGTCAGTTATACCCAGTACTTC. Translating it yields CASSSPVGVSYTQYF.

This clone has a handful of counts. The gene calls are TRBV5-6 and TRBJ2-7, with TRBD1 identical over 9 bases. The CDR3 loop spans 15 amino acids. Per the germline V gene, CDR1 is SGHDT and CDR2 is YYEEEE. Trimming removed 4 bases from V and 3 bases from J; junction bases left unmatched: 8. For the CDR3, the DNA is TGTGCCAGCAGCCGGGTCCCGGGACAGGGCTACGAGCAGTACTTC. As protein: CASSRVPGQGYEQYF.

The CDR3 sequence: CASSQDGTGFWEKLFF. DNA for the CDR3: TGTGCCAGCAGCCAAGATGGGACAGGGTTTTGGGAAAAACTGTTTTTT. The rearrangement links TRBV4-2 to TRBJ1-4; 9 bases are shared with TRBD1. V gave up 0 bases and J gave up 8 bases; unmatched junction bases: 7. This CDR3 comprises 16 residues. Germline V gene data show CDR1 as LGHNA and CDR2 as YNFKEQ.

V and J are TRBV6-5 and TRBJ2-7; TRBD1 matches 11 bases. The CDR3 length is 16 residues. Germline values: CDR1 MNHEY, CDR2 SVGAGI. Trimming removed 2 bases from V and 7 bases from J; junction bases left unmatched: 10. The CDR3: CASSYAPGQGEREQYF. The CDR3 DNA reads as TGTGCCAGCAGTTACGCGCCGGGACAGGGGGAGAGGGAGCAGTACTTC.

The V gene is TRBV5-3, the J gene TRBJ1-2, with a weak D call TRBD1 (5 bases). TRBV5-3 is noted as an ORF with a role that remains uncertain. The CDR3 loop spans 15 amino acids. V was cut by 4 bases and J by 3 bases, with 16 bases left in between. CDR3 in DNA: TGTGCCAGAAGCCTCCGGGGGGGAGGGGACTATGGCTACACCTTC. It translates to CARSLRGGGDYGYTF.

The CDR3 is CASTPGRDRVEQYF. DNA for the CDR3: TGTGCCAGCACTCCTGGGAGGGACAGGGTCGAGCAGTACTTC. This rearrangement joins TRBV6-5 to TRBJ2-7; TRBD1 matches at 9 bases. Germline CDR1 is MNHEY and CDR2 is SVGAGI. Unmatched junction bases numbered 10, after V lost 7 bases and J lost 6 bases. The CDR3 length is 14 residues.

The chain employs TRBV9 and TRBJ2-2; tentative D call: TRBD2 (5 bases). V shed 4 bases and J shed 1 base, with 8 bases lying between them. CDR1 is SGDLS and CDR2 is YYNGEE in the germline V gene. This CDR3 contains 14 residues. The CDR3 sequence is CASSPRGNTGELFF. The CDR3 DNA is TGTGCCAGCAGCCCCCGGGGGAACACCGGGGAGCTGTTTTTT.

This rearrangement joins TRBV4-2 to TRBJ2-1; 15 nucleotides agree with TRBD2. Trimming took 0 bases from V and 2 from J; bases not matched to a gene: 11. The germline gives CDR1 LGHNA, CDR2 YNFKEQ. The CDR3 runs to 21 residues. The CDR3 bases are TGTGCCAGCAGCCAAGATGTCGGGACTAGCGGGAGGTTAATCCCCTACAATGAGCAGTTCTTC. Translation: CASSQDVGTSGRLIPYNEQFF.

This sequence joins TRBV5-6 and TRBJ1-2; TRBD1 aligns across 10 bases. Germline values: CDR1 SGHDT, CDR2 YYEEEE. The CDR3 contains 15 residues. The V gene end was trimmed by 4 bases and the J gene end by 7 bases; junction bases not matched to a gene: 10. The CDR3 spells CASSRLTGGAGGYTF. CDR3 nucleotides: TGTGCCAGCAGCCGATTGACAGGGGGCGCGGGTGGCTACACCTTC.

The chain has TRBV10-3 and TRBJ1-6; 9 bases agree with TRBD1. CDR3 size: 12 residues. CDR1 is ENHRY, CDR2 SYGVKD, per germline. V dropped 11 bases and J dropped 10; count of bases not matched to a gene: 6. CDR3 in amino acids: CAAGQGESPLHF. The CDR3 bases are TGTGCCGCGGGACAGGGTGAATCACCCCTCCACTTT.